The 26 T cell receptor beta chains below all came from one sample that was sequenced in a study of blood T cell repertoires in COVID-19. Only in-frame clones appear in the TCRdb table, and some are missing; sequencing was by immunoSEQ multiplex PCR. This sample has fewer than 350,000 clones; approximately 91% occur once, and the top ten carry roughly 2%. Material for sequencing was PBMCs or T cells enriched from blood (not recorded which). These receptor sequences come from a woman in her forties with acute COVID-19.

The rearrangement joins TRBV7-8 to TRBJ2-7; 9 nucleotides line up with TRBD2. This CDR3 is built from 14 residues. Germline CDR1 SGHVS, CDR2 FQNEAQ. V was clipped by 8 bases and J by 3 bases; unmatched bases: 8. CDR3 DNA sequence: TGTGCCAGCTCGAGGGCGGGAGGGGGCTACGAGCAGTACTTC. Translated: CASSRAGGGYEQYF. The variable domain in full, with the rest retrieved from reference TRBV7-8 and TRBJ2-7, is GAGVSQSPRYKVAKRGQDVALRCDPISGHVSLFWYQQALGQGPEFLTYFQNEAQLDKSGLPSDRFFAERPEGSVSTLKIQRTQQEDSAVYLCASSRAGGGYEQYFGPGTRLTVT.

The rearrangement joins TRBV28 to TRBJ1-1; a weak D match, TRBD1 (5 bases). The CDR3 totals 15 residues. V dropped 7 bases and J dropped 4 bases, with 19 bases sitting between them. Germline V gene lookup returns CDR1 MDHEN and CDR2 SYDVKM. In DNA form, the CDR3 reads TGTGCCAGCATTTCCGGGGACGCGGGGGGCACTGAAGCTTTCTTT. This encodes CASISGDAGGTEAFF. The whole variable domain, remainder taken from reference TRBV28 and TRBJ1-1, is DVKVTQSSRYLVKRTGEKVFLECVQDMDHENMFWYRQDPGLGLRLIYFSYDVKMKEKGDIPEGYSVSREKKERFSLILESASTNQTSMYLCASISGDAGGTEAFFGQGTRLTVV.

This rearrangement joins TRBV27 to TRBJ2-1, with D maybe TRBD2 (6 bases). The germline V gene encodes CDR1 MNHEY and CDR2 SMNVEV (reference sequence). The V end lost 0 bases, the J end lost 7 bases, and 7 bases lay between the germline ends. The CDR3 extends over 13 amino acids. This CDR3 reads CASSLSSGNEQFF. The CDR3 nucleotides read TGTGCCAGCAGTTTATCCAGCGGGAATGAGCAGTTCTTC.

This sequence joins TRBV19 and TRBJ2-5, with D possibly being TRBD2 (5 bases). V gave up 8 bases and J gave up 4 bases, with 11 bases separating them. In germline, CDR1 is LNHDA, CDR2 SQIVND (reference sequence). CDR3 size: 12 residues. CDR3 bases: TGTGCCAGTTCCGGGATTTCAGAGACCCAGTACTTC. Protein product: CASSGISETQYF.

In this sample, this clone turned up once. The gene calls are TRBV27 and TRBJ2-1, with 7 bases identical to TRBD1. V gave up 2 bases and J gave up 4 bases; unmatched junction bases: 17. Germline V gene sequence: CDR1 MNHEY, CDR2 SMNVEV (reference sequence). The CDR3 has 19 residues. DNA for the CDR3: TGTGCCAGCAGTTTAAAAGGGCTTTGGGACAGCTCATTTTACAATGAGCAGTTCTTC. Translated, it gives CASSLKGLWDSSFYNEQFF.

The CDR3 nucleotides read TGTGCCATCAGTGAGTCACCGTCGGGAACCGGGGAGCTGTTTTTT. It specifies CAISESPSGTGELFF. The J gene is TRBJ2-2, the V gene TRBV10-3; possibly TRBD2 for D (5 bases). V was pared by 0 bases and J by 5 bases, with 10 bases between. The CDR3 is 15 residues long. The germline V gene has CDR1 ENHRY and CDR2 SYGVKD.

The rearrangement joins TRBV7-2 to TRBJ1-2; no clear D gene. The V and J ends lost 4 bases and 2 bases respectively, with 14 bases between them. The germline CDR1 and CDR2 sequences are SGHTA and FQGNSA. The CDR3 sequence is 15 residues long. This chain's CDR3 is CASSSPWAGNYGYTF. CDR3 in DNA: TGTGCCAGCAGCTCCCCCTGGGCTGGGAACTATGGCTACACCTTC.

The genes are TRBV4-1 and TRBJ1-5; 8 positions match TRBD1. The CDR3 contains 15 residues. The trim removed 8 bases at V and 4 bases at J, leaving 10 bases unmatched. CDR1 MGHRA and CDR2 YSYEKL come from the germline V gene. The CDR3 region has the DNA TGCGCCAGCTCCTGGGACAGGACTAAAAATCAGCCCCAGCATTTT. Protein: CASSWDRTKNQPQHF.

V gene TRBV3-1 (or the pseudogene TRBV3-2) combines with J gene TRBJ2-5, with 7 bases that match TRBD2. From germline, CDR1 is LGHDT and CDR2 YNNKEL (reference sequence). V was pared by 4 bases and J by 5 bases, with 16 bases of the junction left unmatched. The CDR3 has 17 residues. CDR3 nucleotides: TGTGCCAGCAGCCCCAGACCCCTAGCGGACCCCCGCGAGACCCAGTACTTC. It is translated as CASSPRPLADPRETQYF.

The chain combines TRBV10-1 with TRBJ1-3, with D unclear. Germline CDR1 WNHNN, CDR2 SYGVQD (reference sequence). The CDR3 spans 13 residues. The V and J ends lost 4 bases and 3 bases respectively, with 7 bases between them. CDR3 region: CASSGLLGNTIYF. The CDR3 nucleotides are TGCGCCAGCAGTGGACTGCTTGGAAACACCATATATTTT.

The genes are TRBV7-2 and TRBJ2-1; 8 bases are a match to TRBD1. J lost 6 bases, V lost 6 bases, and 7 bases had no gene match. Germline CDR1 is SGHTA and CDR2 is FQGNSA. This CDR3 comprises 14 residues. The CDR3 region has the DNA TGTGCCAGCAGGCGGACAGGGAAGGGCAATGAGCAGTTCTTC. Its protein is CASRRTGKGNEQFF.

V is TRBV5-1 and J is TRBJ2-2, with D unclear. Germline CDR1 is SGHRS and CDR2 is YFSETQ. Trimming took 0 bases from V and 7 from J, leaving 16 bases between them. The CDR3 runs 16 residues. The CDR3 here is CASSLAQRWAGGELFF. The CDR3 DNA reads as TGCGCCAGCAGCTTGGCCCAACGATGGGCCGGCGGGGAGCTGTTTTTT.

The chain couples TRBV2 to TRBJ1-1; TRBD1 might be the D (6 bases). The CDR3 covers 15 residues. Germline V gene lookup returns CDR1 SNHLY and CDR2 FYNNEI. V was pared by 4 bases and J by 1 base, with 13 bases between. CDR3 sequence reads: CASSVEPTGNTEAFF. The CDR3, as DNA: TGTGCCAGCAGTGTAGAACCGACAGGGAACACTGAAGCTTTCTTT.

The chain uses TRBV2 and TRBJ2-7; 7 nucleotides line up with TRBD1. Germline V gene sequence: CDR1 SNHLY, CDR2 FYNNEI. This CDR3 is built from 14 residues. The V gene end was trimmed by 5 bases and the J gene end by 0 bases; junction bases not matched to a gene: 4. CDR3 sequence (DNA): TGTGCCAGCAGTTGGGACAGAACCTCCTACGAGCAGTACTTC. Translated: CASSWDRTSYEQYF. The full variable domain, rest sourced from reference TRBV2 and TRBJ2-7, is EPEVTQTPSHQVTQMGQEVILRCVPISNHLYFYWYRQILGQKVEFLVSFYNNEISEKSEIFDDQFSVERPDGSNFTLKIRSTKLEDSAMYFCASSWDRTSYEQYFGPGTRLTVT.

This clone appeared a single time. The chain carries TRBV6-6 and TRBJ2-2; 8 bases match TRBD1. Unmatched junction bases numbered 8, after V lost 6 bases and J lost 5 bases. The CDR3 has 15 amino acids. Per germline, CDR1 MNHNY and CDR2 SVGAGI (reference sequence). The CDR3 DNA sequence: TGTGCCAGCAGACCCAAGCAGGGGGCGACCGGGGAGCTGTTTTTT. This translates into CASRPKQGATGELFF.

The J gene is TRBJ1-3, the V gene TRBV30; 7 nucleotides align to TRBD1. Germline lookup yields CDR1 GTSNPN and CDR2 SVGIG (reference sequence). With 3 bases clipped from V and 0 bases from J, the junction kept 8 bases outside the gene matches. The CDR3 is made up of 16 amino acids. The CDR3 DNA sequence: TGTGCCTGGAGGAGAGCAGGGGGGAGCTCTGGAAACACCATATATTTT. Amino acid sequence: CAWRRAGGSSGNTIYF.

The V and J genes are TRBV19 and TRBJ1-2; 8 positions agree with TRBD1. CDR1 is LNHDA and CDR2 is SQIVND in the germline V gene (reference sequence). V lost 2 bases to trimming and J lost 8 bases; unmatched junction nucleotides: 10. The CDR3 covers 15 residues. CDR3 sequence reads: CASSIRAGGAGGYTF. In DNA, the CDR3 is TGTGCCAGTAGTATACGCGCAGGGGGCGCGGGAGGCTACACCTTC.

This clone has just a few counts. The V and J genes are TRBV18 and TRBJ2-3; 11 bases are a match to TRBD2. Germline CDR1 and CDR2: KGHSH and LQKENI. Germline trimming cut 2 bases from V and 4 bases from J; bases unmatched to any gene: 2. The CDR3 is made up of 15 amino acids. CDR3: CASSPIAGGPDTQYF. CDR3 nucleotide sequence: TGTGCCAGCTCACCAATAGCGGGAGGGCCAGATACGCAGTATTTT.

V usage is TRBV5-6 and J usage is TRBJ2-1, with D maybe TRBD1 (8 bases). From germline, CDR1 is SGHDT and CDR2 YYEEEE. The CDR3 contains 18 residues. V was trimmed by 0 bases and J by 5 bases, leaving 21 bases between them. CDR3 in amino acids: CASSLARGAPTGDNEQFF. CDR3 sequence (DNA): TGTGCCAGCAGCTTGGCTCGGGGGGCTCCGACAGGGGACAATGAGCAGTTCTTC.

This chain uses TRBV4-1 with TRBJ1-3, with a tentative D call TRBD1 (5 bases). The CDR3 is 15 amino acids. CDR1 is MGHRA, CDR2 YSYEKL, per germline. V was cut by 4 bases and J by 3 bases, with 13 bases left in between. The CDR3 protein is CASSRQRTYGNTIYF. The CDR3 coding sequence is TGCGCCAGCAGCCGCCAGAGGACATATGGAAACACCATATATTTT.

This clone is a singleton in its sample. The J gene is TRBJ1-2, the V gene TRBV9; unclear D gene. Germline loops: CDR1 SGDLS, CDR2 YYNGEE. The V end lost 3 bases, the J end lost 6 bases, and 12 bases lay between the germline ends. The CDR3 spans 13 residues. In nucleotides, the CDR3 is TGTGCCAGCAGCGCAACCGGGAGCCATGGCTACACCTTC. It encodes CASSATGSHGYTF.

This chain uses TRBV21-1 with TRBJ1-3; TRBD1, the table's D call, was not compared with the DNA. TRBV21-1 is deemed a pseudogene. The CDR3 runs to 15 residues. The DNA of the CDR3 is TGTGCCAGCACCGCCGACAGAAGATCTGGAAACACCATATATTTT. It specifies CASTADRRSGNTIYF.

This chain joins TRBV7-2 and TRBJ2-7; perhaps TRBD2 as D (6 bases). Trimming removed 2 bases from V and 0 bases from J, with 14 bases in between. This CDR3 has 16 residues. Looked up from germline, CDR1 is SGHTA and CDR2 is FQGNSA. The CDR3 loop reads CASSLSLIAASYEQYF. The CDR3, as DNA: TGTGCCAGCAGCTTATCCTTGATAGCGGCCTCCTACGAGCAGTACTTC. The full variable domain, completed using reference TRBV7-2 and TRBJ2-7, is GAGVSQSPSNKVTEKGKDVELRCDPISGHTALYWYRQSLGQGLEFLIYFQGNSAPDKSGLPSDRFSAERTGGSVSTLTIQRTQQEDSAVYLCASSLSLIAASYEQYFGPGTRLTVT.

The CDR3 DNA reads TGCGCCAGCAGCCAGACAGGGGGCCTTATTTCCTACGAGCAGTACTTC. As protein: CASSQTGGLISYEQYF. V gene TRBV5-1 combines with J gene TRBJ2-7; the match to TRBD1 covers 10 bases. V gave up 4 bases and J gave up 1 base; unmatched junction bases: 8. The CDR3 runs to 16 residues. Germline V gives CDR1 SGHRS, CDR2 YFSETQ.

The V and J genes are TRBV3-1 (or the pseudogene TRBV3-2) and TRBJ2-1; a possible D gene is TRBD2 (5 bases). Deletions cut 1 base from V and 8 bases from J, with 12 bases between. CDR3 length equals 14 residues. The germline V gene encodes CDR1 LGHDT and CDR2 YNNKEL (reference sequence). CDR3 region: CASSQGVGVDEQFF. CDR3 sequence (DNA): TGTGCCAGCAGCCAAGGGGTCGGGGTGGATGAGCAGTTCTTC.

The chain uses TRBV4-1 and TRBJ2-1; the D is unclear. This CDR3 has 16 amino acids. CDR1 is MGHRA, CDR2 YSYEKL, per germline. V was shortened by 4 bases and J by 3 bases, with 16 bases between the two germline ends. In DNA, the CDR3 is TGCGCCAGCAGCCCGCAACTGGTAGCAATCTACAATGAGCAGTTCTTC. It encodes CASSPQLVAIYNEQFF.